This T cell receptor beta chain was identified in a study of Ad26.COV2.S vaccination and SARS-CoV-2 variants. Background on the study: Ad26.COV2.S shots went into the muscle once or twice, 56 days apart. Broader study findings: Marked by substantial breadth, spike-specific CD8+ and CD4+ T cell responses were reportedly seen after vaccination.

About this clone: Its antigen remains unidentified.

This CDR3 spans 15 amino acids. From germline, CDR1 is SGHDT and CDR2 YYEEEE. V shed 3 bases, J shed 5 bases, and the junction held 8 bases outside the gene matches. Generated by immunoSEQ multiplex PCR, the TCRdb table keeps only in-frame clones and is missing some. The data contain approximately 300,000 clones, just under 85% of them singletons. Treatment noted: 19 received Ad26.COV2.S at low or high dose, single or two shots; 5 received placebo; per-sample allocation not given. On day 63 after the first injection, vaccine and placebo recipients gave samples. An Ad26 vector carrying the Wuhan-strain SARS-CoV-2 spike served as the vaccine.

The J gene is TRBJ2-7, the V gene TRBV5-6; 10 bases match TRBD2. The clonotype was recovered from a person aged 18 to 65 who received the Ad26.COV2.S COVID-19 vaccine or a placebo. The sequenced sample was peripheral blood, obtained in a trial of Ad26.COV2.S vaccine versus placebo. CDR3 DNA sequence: TGTGCCAGCAGCTCTGAGCGGGGGGGCTGGAACGAGCAGTACTTC. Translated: CASSSERGGWNEQYF.